Only a few counts were recorded for the clone carrying this T cell receptor beta chain. This CDR3 has 15 amino acids. Per the germline V gene, CDR1 is MNHNS and CDR2 is SASEGT. Unmatched junction bases numbered 6, after V lost 2 bases and J lost 3 bases. TCRdb reprocessed the RT-PCR reads with MiXCR, giving one entry per CDR3 protein. The table includes about 700,000 distinct CDR3 sequences, 14% detected once. Sequencing input: memory CD4+ T cells from blood. The source of this sequence is a female donor in good health, serving as a healthy control. The rearrangement links TRBV6-1 to TRBJ2-7; the match to TRBD2 covers 8 bases. CDR3 protein: CASSEREREYYEQYF. The CDR3, as DNA: TGTGCCAGCAGTGAAAGGGAGCGGGAGTACTACGAGCAGTACTTC.